Below, one T cell receptor beta chain is given with its context. Its specificity is unknown. The CDR3 sequence is 14 residues long. V lost 1 base and J lost 5, with 8 bases in between. Looked up from germline, CDR1 is SGHVS and CDR2 is FNYEAQ. Genomic DNA belonging to each subset was distributed in equal measure over several immunoSEQ plates. The table came from immunoSEQ multiplex PCR; TCRdb's copy has only in-frame clones and leaves some out. The data contain over 2,000,000 clones, approximately 92% of them seen just once; the ten biggest clones take up about 1.6%. This sample was included in a study of shared clonotypes between healthy human individuals. Background on the study: CD4 naive and CD4 memory each took three plates per donor, while CD8 naive took two and CD8 memory one.

Study-wide findings and caveats: Clonotypes that were shared across a handful of donors made up around 5% of naive CD4 clonotypes.

Naive CD8 cells comprised CD45RO-negative, CCR7-positively selected cells, excluding terminally differentiated effector memory CD45RA+ cells. Each sample came from a Caucasian adult donor living in Nashville, Tennessee. The chain combines TRBV7-6 with TRBJ2-2; D is ambiguous. Input material: naive CD8+ T cells from PBMCs. The receptor was derived from a man between 18 and 35 years old in good health. Some clones in this sample may be carry-over from other donors' samples. Here the CDR3 reads CASSLGSQTGELFF. The CDR3 nucleotides read TGTGCCAGCAGCTTAGGATCCCAGACCGGGGAGCTGTTTTTT.